The 31 T cell receptor beta chains listed next were all sequenced from one sample in a study of T cell repertoires in cytomegalovirus infection. Their specific antigens are unknown. TCRdb re-called the reads through MiXCR, storing one row per CDR3 protein. Of around 120,000 distinct CDR3 sequences listed, more than 20% are singletons. The specimen was PBMCs, sequenced either directly or after in vitro stimulation (not recorded which). These receptors all stem from a human donor in good health (CMV status not recorded). Some clones in this sample may be carry-over from other donors' samples.

The chain uses TRBV11-2 and TRBJ2-5; weak D call: TRBD2 (5 bases). In germline, CDR1 is SGHAT, CDR2 FQNNGV. Trimming took off 7 bases at V and 5 bases at J, with 11 bases between the two ends. There are 12 residues in the CDR3. CDR3 DNA sequence: TGTGCCAGCACCGGGGTGTGGGAGACCCAGTACTTC. Residues: CASTGVWETQYF.

The J gene is TRBJ1-2, the V gene TRBV27; 8 bases map to TRBD1. This CDR3 is 14 amino acids long. CDR1 is MNHEY and CDR2 is SMNVEV in the germline V gene (reference sequence). J gave up 5 bases and V 6 bases, and 8 bases lay outside the gene matches. The CDR3 bases are TGTGCCAGCAGACCTTTACAGGGGGAGTATGGCTACACCTTC. The encoded protein is CASRPLQGEYGYTF.

The rearrangement uses TRBV30 and TRBJ2-1, with 16 bases aligning to TRBD2. Losses at the gene ends were 2 bases for V and 8 bases for J; bases not matched to a gene: 6. The germline V gene encodes CDR1 GTSNPN and CDR2 SVGIG (reference sequence). The CDR3 is made up of 16 amino acids. The CDR3 DNA follows: TGTGCCTGGAGTCCGGGACTAGCGGGAGGGTTTGATGAGCAGTTCTTC. This sequence encodes CAWSPGLAGGFDEQFF.

This clonotype was detected a few times. The chain couples TRBV6-2 or TRBV6-3 to TRBJ2-7; 7 bases agree with TRBD2. CDR3 size: 15 residues. CDR1 and CDR2 from the germline V gene are MNHEY and SVGEGT. V lost 4 bases and J lost 3; bases outside the gene matches: 9. Written as DNA, the CDR3 is TGTGCCAGCAGTTCACGGACTAGTGGATACTACGAGCAGTACGTC. Protein sequence: CASSSRTSGYYEQYV.

This CDR3 is CASSLIEGGQASNYGYTF. Here the CDR3 DNA reads TGTGCCAGCAGCCTCATAGAGGGGGGACAGGCATCTAACTATGGCTACACCTTC. The V and J genes are TRBV6-1 and TRBJ1-2; TRBD1 aligns across 8 bases. Germline V lookup: CDR1 MNHNS, CDR2 SASEGT. CDR3 length equals 18 residues. V shed 6 bases and J 0 bases; nucleotides not matched to a gene: 15.

This clonotype was counted at least ten times. V and J are TRBV4-1 and TRBJ2-3; a possible D gene is TRBD1 (6 bases). V lost 1 base and J 2 bases, leaving 13 bases between the germline ends. The CDR3 spans 16 residues. Germline loops: CDR1 MGHRA, CDR2 YSYEKL. The CDR3 loop reads CASSQAGVGLTDTQYF. The DNA of the CDR3 is TGCGCCAGCAGCCAAGCAGGGGTGGGCCTCACAGATACGCAGTATTTT.

The chain recombines TRBV6-2 or TRBV6-3 with TRBJ2-3; 9 nucleotides line up with TRBD1. In germline, CDR1 is MNHEY, CDR2 SVGEGT. This CDR3 is 15 amino acids long. Trimming removed 7 bases from V and 6 bases from J; junction bases left unmatched: 11. CDR3 bases: TGTGCCAGCACCTACGGGACAGGGTCATGGGATACGCAGTATTTT. Protein: CASTYGTGSWDTQYF.

This clonotype was counted between two and nine times. This chain uses TRBV9 with TRBJ2-3; D gene unclear. Germline CDR1 SGDLS, CDR2 YYNGEE. This CDR3 is built from 15 residues. Trimming removed 0 bases from V and 0 bases from J, with 8 bases in between. The CDR3 reads CASSVDHLSTDTQYF. The CDR3 DNA reads as TGTGCCAGCAGCGTAGACCACCTCAGCACAGATACGCAGTATTTT.

This clonotype was observed at least ten times. V usage is TRBV7-2 and J usage is TRBJ2-1; D unclear. Germline V gene data show CDR1 as SGHTA and CDR2 as FQGNSA. This CDR3 contains 17 residues. V dropped 5 bases and J dropped 3 bases, with 20 bases sitting between them. The CDR3 DNA is TGTGCCAGCAGCCAAAAACCACCGGCGGTTGGCTACAATGAGCAGTTCTTC. Protein sequence: CASSQKPPAVGYNEQFF.

This clonotype was seen a few times. V gene TRBV5-4 combines with J gene TRBJ2-2; D gene ambiguous. V was trimmed by 4 bases and J by 6 bases, leaving 10 bases between them. Per the germline V gene, CDR1 is SGHNT and CDR2 is YYREEE (reference sequence). The CDR3 is 13 residues long. The CDR3, as DNA: TGTGCCAGCAGCCCCGAATACCCCGGGGAGCTGTTTTTT. This encodes CASSPEYPGELFF.

The chain combines TRBV6-2 or TRBV6-3 with TRBJ2-1; 9 positions match TRBD2. The trim removed 0 bases at V and 8 bases at J, leaving 14 bases unmatched. CDR1 and CDR2 (germline): MNHEY, SVGEGT. This CDR3 spans 18 amino acids. CDR3 in amino acids: CASSYSLAGYSHVDEQFF. In nucleotides, the CDR3 is TGTGCCAGCAGTTACTCTCTAGCGGGATATTCCCATGTGGATGAGCAGTTCTTC.

This clonotype appeared many times. The genes are TRBV7-9 and TRBJ1-5; no reliable D call. The CDR3 is 13 amino acids. V lost 1 base and J 3 bases, leaving 4 bases between the germline ends. The germline gives CDR1 SEHNR, CDR2 FQNEAQ (reference sequence). The CDR3 DNA reads as TGTGCCAGCAGCTTAGGGGACAATCAGCCCCAGCATTTT. This sequence encodes CASSLGDNQPQHF.

The V gene is TRBV10-3, the J gene TRBJ2-7; D is ambiguous. V was shortened by 3 bases and J by 3 bases, with 9 bases between the two germline ends. This CDR3 is built from 13 residues. Germline V lookup: CDR1 ENHRY, CDR2 SYGVKD. This CDR3 is CAISDSDNYEQYF. The CDR3 DNA reads as TGTGCCATCAGTGACTCTGACAACTACGAGCAGTACTTC.

The rearrangement uses TRBV7-2 and TRBJ2-5, with TRBD2 as a possible D gene (5 bases). This CDR3 has 16 amino acids. With 4 bases removed from V and 5 bases from J, the gap between germline ends came to 20 bases. CDR1 and CDR2 (germline): SGHTA, FQGNSA. The CDR3 region is CASSSDFYSARETQYF. DNA for the CDR3: TGTGCCAGCAGCTCCGATTTTTATAGCGCCCGGGAGACCCAGTACTTC.

V usage is TRBV28 and J usage is TRBJ2-7, with D perhaps TRBD2 (6 bases). Between the trimmed V and J ends, which lost 5 bases and 4 bases, there was a span of 15 bases. The CDR3 has 14 residues. Per germline, CDR1 MDHEN and CDR2 SYDVKM. The CDR3 protein is CASSMDQRAYEQYV. CDR3 in DNA: TGTGCCAGCAGTATGGACCAGCGGGCTTACGAGCAGTACGTC.

This rearrangement joins TRBV6-2 or TRBV6-3 to TRBJ1-5; D is unclear. The V end lost 8 bases, the J end lost 3 bases, and 11 bases lay between the germline ends. The CDR3 is 13 residues long. Germline CDR1 and CDR2: MNHEY and SVGEGT. The CDR3 spells CASAARLNQPQHF. CDR3 in DNA: TGTGCCAGCGCCGCCAGACTCAATCAGCCCCAGCATTTT.

V is TRBV2 and J is TRBJ2-7; 7 bases map to TRBD2. J gave up 2 bases and V 7 bases, and 8 bases lay outside the gene matches. Germline values: CDR1 SNHLY, CDR2 FYNNEI. The CDR3 consists of 14 residues. The CDR3 nucleotides read TGTGCCAGCACCGACCGGGACTACACCTACGAGCAGTACGTC. This codes for CASTDRDYTYEQYV.

The V and J genes are TRBV19 and TRBJ1-1; 8 nucleotides match TRBD1. V trimming: 5 bases; J trimming: 3 bases; junction bases outside the gene matches: 8. In germline, CDR1 is LNHDA, CDR2 SQIVND (reference sequence). This CDR3 has 15 amino acids. DNA for the CDR3: TGTGCCAGTAGTTATCGGACAGGGCTGTACACTGAAGCTTTCTTT. This sequence encodes CASSYRTGLYTEAFF.

In its sample, this clonotype was seen a few times. The V call is TRBV19, the J call TRBJ1-1; D possibly corresponds to TRBD1 (6 bases). Germline CDR1 LNHDA, CDR2 SQIVND (reference sequence). Trimming removed 9 bases from V and 3 bases from J, with 17 bases in between. The CDR3 is 14 residues long. CDR3 sequence (DNA): TGTGCCAGCAGCCCGACTGGGGGGCACACTGAAGCTTTCTTT. The encoded protein is CASSPTGGHTEAFF.

This clonotype was found many times. This rearrangement joins TRBV7-2 to TRBJ2-5; TRBD1 agrees at 7 bases. CDR1 is SGHTA and CDR2 is FQGNSA in the germline V gene. CDR3 size: 14 residues. Trimming cost V 3 bases and J 1 base; bases outside gene matches: 2. CDR3 coding DNA: TGTGCCAGCAGCTTCCGGACAGGCCAAGAGACCCAGTACTTC. It specifies CASSFRTGQETQYF.

This clonotype appeared a few times. V usage is TRBV6-2 or TRBV6-3 and J usage is TRBJ2-1; D might be TRBD1 (5 bases). The germline CDR1 and CDR2 sequences are MNHEY and SVGEGT. This CDR3 comprises 11 residues. V shed 6 bases and J shed 10 bases, with 10 bases lying between them. DNA for the CDR3: TGTGCCAGCAGAGATCGACAGGAGCAGTTCTTC. Translation: CASRDRQEQFF.

The V call is TRBV4-3, the J call TRBJ2-3, with D uncertain. This CDR3 has 15 residues. CDR1 and CDR2 (germline): LGHNA, YSLEER. V gave up 0 bases and J gave up 2 bases, with 9 bases separating them. The CDR3 nucleotides read TGCGCCAGCAGCCAAGAGCAGAGAATCACAGATACGCAGTATTTT. Translated, it gives CASSQEQRITDTQYF.

This chain uses TRBV7-2 with TRBJ1-1; no reliable D call. V was trimmed by 3 bases and J by 0 bases, leaving 11 bases between them. The CDR3 has 15 amino acids. From germline, CDR1 is SGHTA and CDR2 FQGNSA. The CDR3 DNA reads TGTGCCAGCAGCTTCTCAGGACGGCTGAACACTGAAGCTTTCTTT. Translating gives CASSFSGRLNTEAFF.

There are many counts of this clonotype. This rearrangement joins TRBV7-8 to TRBJ2-3, with 8 positions matching TRBD1. CDR1 is SGHVS, CDR2 FQNEAQ, per germline. V shed 6 bases and J 4 bases; nucleotides not matched to a gene: 9. The CDR3 length is 15 residues. The CDR3 sequence is CASSSPGGTADTQYF. The CDR3 nucleotides read TGTGCCAGCAGTTCCCCAGGGGGCACGGCAGATACGCAGTATTTT.

This clonotype was recorded a few times. The V and J genes are TRBV4-3 and TRBJ2-2; 10 nucleotides match TRBD2. The germline V gene has CDR1 LGHNA and CDR2 YSLEER. This CDR3 is 18 amino acids long. V dropped 0 bases and J dropped 5; count of bases not matched to a gene: 9. The DNA for the CDR3 is TGCGCCAGCAGCCAAGATTTGAGACTAGCGGGTCGAACCGGGGAGCTGTTTTTT. It is translated as CASSQDLRLAGRTGELFF.

The V gene is TRBV18, the J gene TRBJ2-7; 7 bases are a match to TRBD2. V lost 1 base and J lost 5; bases outside the gene matches: 11. CDR3 length: 16 amino acids. CDR1 KGHSH and CDR2 LQKENI come from the germline V gene. CDR3 region: CASSPREGQGSNEQYF. CDR3 nucleotides: TGTGCCAGCTCACCACGGGAGGGGCAGGGATCCAACGAGCAGTACTTC.

This chain uses TRBV4-2 with TRBJ2-2; 11 nucleotides agree with TRBD1. The CDR3 sequence is 16 residues long. The germline V gene encodes CDR1 LGHNA and CDR2 YNFKEQ. Trimming at V came to 5 bases and at J to 7 bases, leaving 9 bases not matched to a gene. This CDR3 reads CASSVRTGGFDGELFF. In DNA form, the CDR3 reads TGTGCCAGCAGCGTCAGGACAGGGGGCTTTGACGGGGAGCTGTTTTTT.

The V and J genes are TRBV30 and TRBJ2-3; 8 nucleotides align to TRBD2. Germline V CDR1 and CDR2: GTSNPN, SVGIG (reference sequence). The CDR3 runs to 15 residues. Trimming at V came to 5 bases and at J to 4 bases, leaving 11 bases not matched to a gene. In DNA form, the CDR3 reads TGTGCCTGGTGTCCGGGGGGGAGAAGAGCAGATACGCAGTATTTT. Encoded protein: CAWCPGGRRADTQYF.

This clonotype was recorded a few times. The chain links TRBV4-1 to TRBJ2-1, with D possibly being TRBD2 (6 bases). V was clipped by 5 bases and J by 2 bases, with 13 bases between them. Per the germline V gene, CDR1 is MGHRA and CDR2 is YSYEKL. The CDR3 extends over 15 amino acids. In nucleotides, the CDR3 is TGCGCCAGCAGCAAGTTAGCGGAAACCTACAATGAGCAGTTCTTC. Translation: CASSKLAETYNEQFF.

The V and J genes are TRBV4-1 and TRBJ2-7, with 9 bases identical to TRBD1. This CDR3 has 16 residues. With V trimmed by 3 bases and J by 3 bases, 9 bases remained unmatched. Per germline, CDR1 MGHRA and CDR2 YSYEKL. The CDR3 spells CASSQTTGTGNYEQYF. The CDR3 DNA sequence: TGCGCCAGCAGCCAGACTACCGGGACAGGGAACTACGAGCAGTACTTC.

Of note for this clonotype: With a much larger clone just one base away, this may be a read error. The chain couples TRBV7-2 to TRBJ2-2; 12 bases are shared with TRBD2. The CDR3 is 16 amino acids. The trim removed 5 bases at V and 3 bases at J, leaving 4 bases unmatched. Germline V gene sequence: CDR1 SGHTA, CDR2 FQGNSA. This chain's CDR3 is CASSPRLAGDTGELFF. The CDR3 nucleotides are TGTGCCAGCAGCCCGAGACTAGCGGGGGACACCGGGGAGCTGTTTTTT.